The source of this T cell receptor (beta chain) is a study of blood T cells in healthy people across ages. The second PCR ran roughly 6 to 11 cycles with a sample-barcoded 5' primer and J-beta primers. One entry per CDR3 protein results from TCRdb running MiXCR on the 5' RACE reads. Here the sample spans just under 900,000 distinct CDR3 sequences, under 35% being singletons. Trimming pared 6 bases from V and 2 bases from J, leaving 13 bases between. The CDR3 is made up of 14 amino acids. Germline lookup yields CDR1 SQVTM and CDR2 ANQGSEA. The origin of this receptor is a woman older than 75 in good health. Sequenced input: blood. The chain links TRBV29-1 to TRBJ2-2; unclear D gene. CDR3 coding DNA: TGCAGCGTAATAGGGTTGATTAACACCGGGGAGCTGTTTTTT. This codes for CSVIGLINTGELFF.